One and the same sample provided the 21 T cell receptor beta chains below, sequenced in a study of CD8 T cells in Susac syndrome. Random hexamers were used to reverse transcribe the RNA input (about 0.5 to 1 ug). TCRdb ran MiXCR on the immunoSEQ multiplex PCR reads and lists one entry per CDR3 protein. The repertoire holds tens of thousands of distinct CDR3 sequences, roughly 96% seen once, with roughly 0.62% in the top ten. The sequencing sample was made of CD8+ T cells from PBMCs. The source of these receptors is a human donor with Susac syndrome.

This chain uses TRBV20-1 with TRBJ2-6; 10 bases agree with TRBD1. CDR1 is DFQATT and CDR2 is SNEGSKA in the germline V gene (reference sequence). Trimming cost V 2 bases and J 3 bases; bases outside gene matches: 4. The length of the CDR3 is 16 residues. The CDR3 here is CSARRQGARGANVLTF. The CDR3 DNA follows: TGCAGTGCTAGAAGACAGGGGGCGCGTGGGGCCAACGTCCTGACTTTC.

The genes are TRBV20-1 and TRBJ1-1; D gene unclear. This CDR3 contains 13 residues. The germline gives CDR1 DFQATT, CDR2 SNEGSKA (reference sequence). V was shortened by 6 bases and J by 11 bases, with 22 bases between the two germline ends. The CDR3 region has the DNA TGCAGTGCGTGTCAATCTCCGGGCGGGGTGGCTTTCTTT. Its translation: CSACQSPGGVAFF.

V gene TRBV4-3 combines with J gene TRBJ1-2; no definite D call. The germline V and J ends were trimmed by 0 bases and 1 base, with 9 bases remaining between them. This CDR3 comprises 15 residues. The germline V gene has CDR1 LGHNA and CDR2 YSLEER. CDR3 sequence (DNA): TGCGCCAGCAGCCAAGATCCAACTGGTAACTATGGCTACACCTTC. Protein sequence: CASSQDPTGNYGYTF.

The chain joins TRBV28 to TRBJ2-3; D call uncertain. CDR1 and CDR2 (germline): MDHEN, SYDVKM. The length of the CDR3 is 14 residues. V lost 2 bases to trimming and J lost 7 bases, with 13 bases between them. The CDR3 nucleotides are TGTGCCAGCAGTTTACGCAGGAGCAGGAATACGCAGTATTTT. Its protein product is CASSLRRSRNTQYF.

The genes are TRBV18 and TRBJ2-7; D may be TRBD1 (6 bases). Trimming shortened V by 3 bases and J by 3 bases, and 12 bases separated the two germline ends. This CDR3 has 14 amino acids. Germline CDR1 KGHSH, CDR2 LQKENI. The CDR3 spells CASSPLKDSYEQYF. The CDR3 DNA follows: TGTGCCAGCTCACCCCTAAAGGACAGCTACGAGCAGTACTTC.

V usage is TRBV7-2 and J usage is TRBJ2-5; 9 bases align to TRBD2. CDR3 length: 15 residues. Germline assignment: CDR1 SGHTA and CDR2 FQGNSA. Unmatched junction bases numbered 7, after V lost 3 bases and J lost 5 bases. The CDR3 protein is CASSFVAGAGETQYF. The CDR3 DNA sequence: TGTGCCAGCAGCTTCGTAGCGGGGGCAGGGGAGACCCAGTACTTC. Looking up the rest from reference TRBV7-2 and TRBJ2-5 gives the full variable domain: GAGVSQSPSNKVTEKGKDVELRCDPISGHTALYWYRQSLGQGLEFLIYFQGNSAPDKSGLPSDRFSAERTGGSVSTLTIQRTQQEDSAVYLCASSFVAGAGETQYFGPGTRLLVL.

The V gene is TRBV11-3, the J gene TRBJ2-7, with D hard to call. This CDR3 comprises 15 residues. V lost 2 bases and J lost 10, with 21 bases in between. Per germline, CDR1 SGHNT and CDR2 YENEEA. CDR3 amino acids: CASSLSPADGSVQYF. The CDR3, as DNA: TGTGCCAGCAGCTTAAGCCCCGCGGACGGGTCGGTTCAGTACTTC.

The chain couples TRBV4-3 to TRBJ2-1, with D possibly called TRBD1 or TRBD2 (6 bases each). Per germline, CDR1 LGHNA and CDR2 YSLEER. Trimming took 0 bases from V and 6 from J, leaving 15 bases between them. The CDR3 is 16 amino acids. CDR3 in amino acids: CASSQETGGIGNEQFF. In DNA, the CDR3 is TGCGCCAGCAGCCAAGAGACCGGGGGCATAGGCAATGAGCAGTTCTTC.

The chain carries TRBV20-1 and TRBJ1-2; TRBD1 is a possible D gene (5 bases). Germline-derived CDR1 and CDR2 are DFQATT and SNEGSKA (reference sequence). This CDR3 has 14 amino acids. Deletions cut 0 bases from V and 2 bases from J, with 10 bases between. CDR3 residues: CSARDLRANYGYTF. CDR3 nucleotide sequence: TGCAGTGCTAGAGACCTCAGGGCCAACTATGGCTACACCTTC.

This rearrangement joins TRBV30 to TRBJ1-2; 8 nucleotides agree with TRBD1. The V segment lost 4 bases and the J segment 6 bases; nucleotides outside the gene matches: 7. The CDR3 is made up of 13 amino acids. Germline assignment: CDR1 GTSNPN and CDR2 SVGIG (reference sequence). The CDR3 DNA follows: TGTGCCTGGACCTACAGGGGGTTGGATGGCTACACCTTC. Protein: CAWTYRGLDGYTF.

J is TRBJ1-6 and V is TRBV6-6, with D tentatively TRBD1 (6 bases). V dropped 0 bases and J dropped 9 bases, with 9 bases sitting between them. The CDR3 runs 14 residues. CDR1 and CDR2 from the germline V gene are MNHNY and SVGAGI (reference sequence). CDR3 bases: TGTGCCAGCAGTTACTCAGGGGGGCCTTCACCCCTCCACTTT. It specifies CASSYSGGPSPLHF.

The chain is built from TRBV27 and TRBJ1-1; D is perhaps TRBD1 (5 bases). CDR1 is MNHEY, CDR2 SMNVEV, per germline (reference sequence). There are 17 residues in the CDR3. Trimming took off 5 bases at V and 5 bases at J, with 24 bases between the two ends. The CDR3 is CASSPQGRGATATEAFF. In DNA form, the CDR3 reads TGTGCCAGCAGTCCCCAAGGGCGAGGGGCTACGGCGACTGAAGCTTTCTTT.

This rearrangement joins TRBV7-2 to TRBJ1-1; D call uncertain. The germline CDR1 and CDR2 sequences are SGHTA and FQGNSA. V was clipped by 4 bases and J by 1 base, with 13 bases between them. The CDR3 consists of 15 residues. CDR3 sequence reads: CASSWAASENTEAFF. As DNA, the CDR3 is TGTGCCAGCAGCTGGGCGGCGTCCGAGAACACTGAAGCTTTCTTT. Full variable domain (outside the CDR3, taken from reference TRBV7-2 and TRBJ1-1): GAGVSQSPSNKVTEKGKDVELRCDPISGHTALYWYRQSLGQGLEFLIYFQGNSAPDKSGLPSDRFSAERTGGSVSTLTIQRTQQEDSAVYLCASSWAASENTEAFFGQGTRLTVV.

The genes are TRBV7-2 and TRBJ2-3; the match to TRBD2 covers 8 bases. CDR3 size: 18 residues. Germline V gene lookup returns CDR1 SGHTA and CDR2 FQGNSA. Trimming took 1 base from V and 7 from J; bases not matched to a gene: 16. The CDR3 spells CASSLGPSNAGGMNTQYF. CDR3 sequence (DNA): TGTGCCAGCAGCTTAGGACCCTCTAACGCGGGGGGCATGAATACGCAGTATTTT.

This clonotype was counted once. CDR3 bases: TGCAGTGCTAGAGAGGTAGGGACAGGGAGCTACGAGCAGTACTTC. The encoded protein is CSAREVGTGSYEQYF. This rearrangement joins TRBV20-1 to TRBJ2-7; 9 bases are shared with TRBD1. This CDR3 region has 15 residues. In germline, CDR1 is DFQATT, CDR2 SNEGSKA (reference sequence). Trimming at V came to 0 bases and at J to 3 bases, leaving 6 bases not matched to a gene.

The genes are TRBV6-5 and TRBJ2-5; the D gene is possibly TRBD1 (6 bases). CDR1 and CDR2 from the germline V gene are MNHEY and SVGAGI. The germline V and J ends were trimmed by 6 bases and 5 bases, with 13 bases remaining between them. The CDR3 is made up of 13 amino acids. This chain's CDR3 is CASSLQGSETQYF. The CDR3 DNA reads TGTGCCAGCAGCTTACAGGGTTCCGAGACCCAGTACTTC.

The CDR3 coding sequence is TGTGCCACCAGCAGCATAACTCCCGGGACAGGGGGCTACCGGCCCCAGCATTTT. Translation gives CATSSITPGTGGYRPQHF. The genes are TRBV15 and TRBJ1-5, with TRBD1 matching 12 bases. V was clipped by 3 bases and J by 9 bases; unmatched bases: 15. This CDR3 has 18 residues. CDR1 LNHNV and CDR2 YYDKDF come from the germline V gene (reference sequence).

This chain links TRBV28 with TRBJ2-3, with D possibly TRBD2 on 5 matching bases. Trimming stripped 5 bases from V and 7 bases from J, with 13 bases between. Per germline, CDR1 MDHEN and CDR2 SYDVKM. The CDR3 totals 13 residues. The CDR3 loop is CASSTRGGHTQYF. The CDR3 nucleotides are TGTGCCAGCAGTACACGTGGCGGGCATACGCAGTATTTT.

V gene TRBV7-9 combines with J gene TRBJ2-3; no reliable D call. The CDR3 has 14 amino acids. V dropped 1 base and J dropped 3 bases, with 8 bases sitting between them. The V gene's germline CDR1 is SEHNR and CDR2 FQNEAQ (reference sequence). CDR3 sequence (DNA): TGTGCCAGCAGCTTAGGGAAAGCAACAGATACGCAGTATTTT. It codes for CASSLGKATDTQYF.

The chain combines TRBV19 with TRBJ2-3, with D tentatively TRBD1 (6 bases). CDR1 LNHDA and CDR2 SQIVND come from the germline V gene (reference sequence). The CDR3 has 16 amino acids. V lost 4 bases and J 1 base, leaving 15 bases between the germline ends. The CDR3 is CASSSRRDKGTDTQYF. For the CDR3, the DNA is TGTGCCAGTAGTAGCCGCCGGGACAAAGGCACAGATACGCAGTATTTT.

V and J are TRBV3-1 and TRBJ2-3, with D maybe TRBD1 (6 bases). Per the germline V gene, CDR1 is LGHDT and CDR2 is YNNKEL (reference sequence). The CDR3 contains 14 residues. V lost 4 bases and J lost 6, with 14 bases in between. The CDR3 DNA sequence: TGTGCCAGCAGCCGCGTAAGGACAGCCGATACGCAGTATTTT. Amino acids: CASSRVRTADTQYF.